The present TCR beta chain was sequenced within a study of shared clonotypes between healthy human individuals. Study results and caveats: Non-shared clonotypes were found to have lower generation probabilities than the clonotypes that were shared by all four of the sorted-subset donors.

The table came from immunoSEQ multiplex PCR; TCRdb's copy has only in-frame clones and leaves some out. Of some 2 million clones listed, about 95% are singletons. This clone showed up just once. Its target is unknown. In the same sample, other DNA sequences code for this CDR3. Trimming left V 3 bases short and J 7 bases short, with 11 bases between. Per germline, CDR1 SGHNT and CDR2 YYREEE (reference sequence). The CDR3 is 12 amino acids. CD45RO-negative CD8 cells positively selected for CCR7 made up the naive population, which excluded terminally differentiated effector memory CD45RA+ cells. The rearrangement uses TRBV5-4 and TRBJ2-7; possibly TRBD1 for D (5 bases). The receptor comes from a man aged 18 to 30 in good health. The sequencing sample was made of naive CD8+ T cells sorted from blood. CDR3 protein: CASSWGSSEQYF. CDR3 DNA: TGTGCCAGCAGCTGGGGCTCCTCGGAGCAGTACTTC. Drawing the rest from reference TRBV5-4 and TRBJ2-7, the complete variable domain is ETGVTQSPTHLIKTRGQQVTLRCSSQSGHNTVSWYQQALGQGPQFIFQYYREEENGRGNFPPRFSGLQFPNYSSELNVNALELDDSALYLCASSWGSSEQYFGPGTRLTVT.